These 4 T cell receptor beta chains came from one sample sequenced in a study of cytomegalovirus exposure and HLA in healthy donors. PCR used 60 Vbeta primers and 13 Jbeta primers. Clones were read by immunoSEQ multiplex PCR, and TCRdb kept only the in-frame ones, dropping some. The listing records around 210,000 clones. Material: PBMCs. The receptors here all came from a girl aged 2 to 10 in good health and CMV-seropositive.

In DNA form, the CDR3 reads TGTGCCAGCAGCGAGATGGGACAGAATAATTCACCCCTCCACTTT. It specifies CASSEMGQNNSPLHF. The rearrangement joins TRBV4-2 to TRBJ1-6; TRBD1 matches 7 bases. Germline lookup yields CDR1 LGHNA and CDR2 YNFKEQ. The CDR3 has 15 residues. Trimming at V came to 5 bases and at J to 5 bases, leaving 6 bases not matched to a gene.

J is TRBJ2-7 and V is TRBV4-1; no clear D. Deletions cut 0 bases from V and 0 bases from J, with 6 bases between. This CDR3 has 14 residues. The germline gives CDR1 MGHRA, CDR2 YSYEKL. The CDR3 sequence: CASSQDWPSYEQYF. The CDR3 bases are TGCGCCAGCAGCCAAGATTGGCCCTCCTACGAGCAGTACTTC.

This CDR3 reads CASIEGQAYEQYF. In DNA form, the CDR3 reads TGCGCCAGCATCGAGGGACAGGCCTACGAGCAGTACTTC. The gene calls are TRBV10-2 and TRBJ2-5, with TRBD1 matching over 8 bases. TRBJ2-7 explains the end of the DNA better; the J call may be wrong. CDR1 is WSHSY and CDR2 is SAAADI in the germline V gene. The CDR3 length is 13 residues.

The chain combines TRBV6-1 with TRBJ2-7, with D possibly TRBD2 on 5 matching bases. Germline loops: CDR1 MNHNS, CDR2 SASEGT. The CDR3 loop spans 13 amino acids. The V gene lost 3 bases and the J gene lost 2 bases, with 8 bases spanning the gap. For the CDR3, the DNA is TGTGCCAGCAGTGAGAGGGAAACCTACGAGCAGTACTTC. Translating it yields CASSERETYEQYF.